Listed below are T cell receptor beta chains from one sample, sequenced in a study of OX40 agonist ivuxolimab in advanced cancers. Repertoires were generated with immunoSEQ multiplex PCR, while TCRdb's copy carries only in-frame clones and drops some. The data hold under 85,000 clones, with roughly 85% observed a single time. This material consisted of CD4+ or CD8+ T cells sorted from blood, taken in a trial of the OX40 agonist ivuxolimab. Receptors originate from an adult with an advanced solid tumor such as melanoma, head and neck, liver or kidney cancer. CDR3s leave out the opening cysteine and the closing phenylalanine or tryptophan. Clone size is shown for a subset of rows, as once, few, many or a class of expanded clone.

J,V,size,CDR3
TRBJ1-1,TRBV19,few,ASRPTGLSTEAF
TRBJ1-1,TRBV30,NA,AWGGGTGAQMNTEAF
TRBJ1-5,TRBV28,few,ASSSRQGSNQPQH
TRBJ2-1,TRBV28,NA,ASNRDHNEQF
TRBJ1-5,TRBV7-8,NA,ASSPQGGQPQH
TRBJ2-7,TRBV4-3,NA,ASSQDHRRSSYEQY
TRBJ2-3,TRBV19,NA,ASTPSAEGDTQY
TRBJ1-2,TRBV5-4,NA,ASSSRGRQGDGYT
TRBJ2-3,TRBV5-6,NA,ASSLGLSSTDTQY
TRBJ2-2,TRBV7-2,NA,ASSLVISGGELF
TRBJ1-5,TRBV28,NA,ASSLFSRGGSPH
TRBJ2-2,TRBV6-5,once,ASYRSGRTGELF
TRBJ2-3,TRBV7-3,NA,ASSLSGRLGDTQY
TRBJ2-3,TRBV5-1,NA,ASSLQGIPDTQY
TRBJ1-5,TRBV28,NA,ASSLVGRGNQPQH
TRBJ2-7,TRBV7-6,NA,ASSYSAGTGFGEQY
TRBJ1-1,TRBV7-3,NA,ASSTNRVAEAF
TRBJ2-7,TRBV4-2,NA,ASSPLRTGNYEQY
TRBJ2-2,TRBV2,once,ASSEVRTGELF
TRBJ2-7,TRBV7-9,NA,ASSLQGYEQY
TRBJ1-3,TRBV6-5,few,ASTPVAKAGNTIY
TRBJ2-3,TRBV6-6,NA,ASRRTVSTDTQY
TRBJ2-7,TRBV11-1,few,ASSLDSYEQY
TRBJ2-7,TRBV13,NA,ASSLTSSYEQY
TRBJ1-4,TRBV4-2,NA,ASSKAGVAKNEKLF
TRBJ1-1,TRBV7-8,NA,ASSFQGITEAF
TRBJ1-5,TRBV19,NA,ASSRGDRGRNQPQH
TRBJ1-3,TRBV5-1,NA,ASSLASQQISGNTIY
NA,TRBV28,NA,ASSSTGGGSYEQY
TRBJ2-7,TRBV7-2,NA,ASSSGPYSPYEQY
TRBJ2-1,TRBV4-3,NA,ASSSVGVDEQF
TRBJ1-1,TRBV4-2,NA,ASSQVTGQGDTEAF
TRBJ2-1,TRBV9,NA,ASSVRAGGRDEQF
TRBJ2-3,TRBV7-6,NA,ASSSTWKGEDTQY
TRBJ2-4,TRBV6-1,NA,ASSPTEDIQY
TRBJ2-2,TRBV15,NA,ATSRGGAGGAGELF
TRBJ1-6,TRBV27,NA,ASSLRQGGLWNNSPLH
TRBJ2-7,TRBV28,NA,ASIKSGVSYEQY
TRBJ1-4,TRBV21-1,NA,ASSEGTSGARREKLF
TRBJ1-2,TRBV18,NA,ASSPGAPYGYT
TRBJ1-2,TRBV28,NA,ASSYFLGRGYT
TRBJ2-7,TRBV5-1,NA,ASSLALSGRGYEQY
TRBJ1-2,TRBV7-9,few,ASSPAGGYYGYT
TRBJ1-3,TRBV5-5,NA,ASSVDSSGNTIY
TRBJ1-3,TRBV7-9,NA,ASSLGRSGNTIY
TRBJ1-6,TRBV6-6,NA,ASSYGGLNSPLH
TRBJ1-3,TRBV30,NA,AWSVIAGLVNTIY
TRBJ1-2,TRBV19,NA,ASSPRTGGVLGYGYT
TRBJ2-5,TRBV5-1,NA,ASSLGTDRETQY
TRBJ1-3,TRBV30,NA,ASAFFVSGNTIY